This TCR beta chain was identified during a study of T cells in localized non-small cell lung cancer. By its share, this clone is medium-sized. Its target is not known. Study-wide points: Adjacent lung exhibited a median of 57 among the 100 most abundant tumor clones. Increased T cell density in blood showed an association with longer overall survival. Clonality of T cells reached its maximum in uninvolved adjacent lung, surpassing tumor. Sequence data derive from only one tumor region, so heterogeneity remains possible.

Clones were read by immunoSEQ multiplex PCR, and TCRdb kept only the in-frame ones, dropping some. The sample has roughly 2,200 clones, around 18% seen once. CDR3 length: 14 amino acids. The V gene lost 4 bases and the J gene lost 7 bases, with 16 bases spanning the gap. Germline-derived CDR1 and CDR2 are SGHNT and YENEEA. This chain joins TRBV11-3 and TRBJ1-1; TRBD1 might be the D (6 bases). The clonotype was recovered from a man aged 35 to 70 with stage I squamous cell lung carcinoma. The sample consisted of normal lung tissue next to the tumor, taken before any cancer treatment. CDR3 loop: CASSSDRILIEAFF. The CDR3 DNA is TGTGCCAGCAGCTCCGACAGGATACTGATTGAAGCTTTCTTT.